This T cell receptor beta chain was captured in a study of beta chain features in type 1 diabetes. As every portion of the isolated RNA was reverse transcribed, the sequencing read expressed TCRB transcripts. Sequencing used immunoSEQ multiplex PCR; TCRdb keeps in-frame clones, though not all of them. The sample comprises about 190,000 clones, under 9.5% of which are singletons, and around 0.5% rests with the top ten. Regarding the study as a whole: People with Type 1 diabetes carried modestly yet significantly shorter TCRB CDR3s in all four CD4+ subsets.

This clone was counted only a few times. Its antigen is currently unknown. The CDR3 is made up of 16 amino acids. CDR1 is LGHNA and CDR2 is YNFKEQ in the germline V gene. The V gene lost 4 bases and the J gene lost 3 bases, with 16 bases spanning the gap. Sorted populations were all over 95% pure. The material sequenced was central memory CD4+ T cells from blood. The rearrangement joins TRBV4-2 to TRBJ2-1; TRBD2 is a possible D gene (5 bases). This clonotype originated in a man between 18 and 29 years old with type 1 diabetes. CDR3 in amino acids: CASSRASQRNYNEQFF. Written as DNA, the CDR3 is TGTGCCAGCAGCCGAGCCAGTCAGCGGAACTACAATGAGCAGTTCTTC.